This T cell receptor (beta chain) was sequenced during a study of identical twins. This CDR3 is built from 14 residues. Germline V gene sequence: CDR1 MNHNS, CDR2 SASEGT. The V gene lost 4 bases and the J gene lost 5 bases, with 13 bases spanning the gap. This clonotype was seen more than once but under ten times. Its antigen is as yet unknown. TCRdb analysed the 5' RACE reads with MiXCR anew, one entry per CDR3 protein. The table includes 250,000 or so distinct CDR3 sequences, about 9% detected once. Broader study findings: A cross-sectional statistical analysis, not follow-up of the same donors, supported the conclusions. Abundant cord blood beta clonotypes carried fewer insertions; memory repertoires showed none.

These records were also assigned to another study, of yellow fever vaccine responses in identical twins. That source notes: Twins' vaccine T cell response reportedly gave the appearance of partial convergence and partial personalization.

Sequencing was done on a sample of CD8+ T cells sorted from blood. The chain carries TRBV6-1 and TRBJ2-3; no clear D. The source of this sequence is a woman younger than 35 in good health. This CDR3 is CASSATMSLDTQYF. DNA of the CDR3: TGTGCCAGCAGTGCTACGATGTCCCTAGATACGCAGTATTTT.